The 13 T cell receptor beta chains below all came from one sample that was sequenced in a study of patients and donors after allogeneic stem cell transplantation. MiXCR was run by TCRdb on the RT-PCR reads, yielding one entry per CDR3 protein. The sample consists of 200,000 to 250,000 distinct CDR3 sequences, 11% to 15% of them appearing once. The sequenced sample consisted of blood, either unsorted or a sorted T cell fraction (not recorded which). These receptor sequences come from a human donor who was either an allogeneic HSCT recipient or a stem cell or donor lymphocyte infusion donor (not recorded which). It is not recorded whose cells these are; they may come from a transplant donor.

The chain carries TRBV24-1 and TRBJ2-3; 9 bases are shared with TRBD2. CDR1 and CDR2 from the germline V gene are KGHDR and SFDVKD. There are 16 residues in the CDR3. V lost 3 bases to trimming and J lost 6 bases; unmatched junction nucleotides: 9. The CDR3 nucleotides read TGTGCCACCAGTGATCTTAGCGGGGGTTCCGAGGATACGCAGTATTTT. The encoded protein is CATSDLSGGSEDTQYF.

This clonotype has a count of ten or more. This sequence joins TRBV7-9 and TRBJ2-2, with D perhaps being TRBD1 or TRBD2 (5 bases each). There are 16 residues in the CDR3. Trimming pared 5 bases from V and 4 bases from J, leaving 17 bases between. The germline V gene encodes CDR1 SEHNR and CDR2 FQNEAQ (reference sequence). The CDR3 loop reads CASSPVGRRGTGELFF. CDR3 nucleotides: TGTGCCAGCAGCCCAGTGGGGCGCCGGGGCACCGGGGAGCTGTTTTTT.

This clonotype showed up just a few times. The chain links TRBV5-1 to TRBJ2-7, with D unresolved. The V gene's germline CDR1 is SGHRS and CDR2 YFSETQ. CDR3 size: 13 residues. V shed 0 bases and J shed 3 bases, with 7 bases lying between them. This CDR3 reads CASSLAGLYEQYF. The CDR3 nucleotides are TGCGCCAGCAGCTTGGCAGGTCTCTACGAGCAGTACTTC.

The chain is built from TRBV27 and TRBJ1-1, with 9 bases matching TRBD1. Trimming took 4 bases from V and 12 from J; bases not matched to a gene: 6. The CDR3 consists of 12 residues. Germline assignment: CDR1 MNHEY and CDR2 SMNVEV (reference sequence). CDR3 region: CASSSSTGGSFF. In DNA form, the CDR3 reads TGTGCCAGCAGTTCATCGACAGGGGGTTCTTTCTTT.

This clonotype was counted at least ten times. The chain combines TRBV2 with TRBJ2-2; D is ambiguous. The V and J ends lost 8 bases and 1 base respectively, with 2 bases between them. This CDR3 contains 11 residues. From germline, CDR1 is SNHLY and CDR2 FYNNEI. CDR3 in amino acids: CASENTGELFF. CDR3 coding DNA: TGTGCCAGCGAGAACACCGGGGAGCTGTTTTTT.

This clonotype was counted at least ten times. The chain combines TRBV14 with TRBJ2-1; 13 nucleotides line up with TRBD2. Germline V gene sequence: CDR1 SGHDN, CDR2 FVKESK. J was trimmed by 4 bases and V by 4 bases; bases with no gene match: 7. The CDR3 length is 17 residues. The CDR3 coding sequence is TGTGCCAGCAGCCCCCTCTTGGGACTAGCGGGATACAATGAGCAGTTCTTC. It specifies CASSPLLGLAGYNEQFF.

This clonotype was seen repeatedly, ten times or more. The chain joins TRBV3-1 to TRBJ2-5, with 9 nucleotides matching TRBD2. Per germline, CDR1 LGHDT and CDR2 YNNKEL (reference sequence). The CDR3 runs 16 residues. Trimming took 1 base from V and 7 from J; bases not matched to a gene: 10. CDR3 loop: CASSQGAGAGGGTQYF. In nucleotides, the CDR3 is TGTGCCAGCAGCCAAGGAGCTGGAGCGGGGGGCGGGACCCAGTACTTC.

This sequence joins TRBV5-6 and TRBJ1-2; 7 nucleotides align to TRBD1. The CDR3 is made up of 16 amino acids. Germline CDR1 is SGHDT and CDR2 is YYEEEE. V was clipped by 4 bases and J by 8 bases; unmatched bases: 17. The CDR3 is CASSPTYDRESDGYTF. In nucleotides, the CDR3 is TGTGCCAGCAGCCCAACTTATGACAGGGAATCGGACGGCTACACCTTC.

This clonotype came up once. The DNA for the CDR3 is TGTGCCACCAGTGACGGGGAATACACAGATACGCAGTATTTT. It codes for CATSDGEYTDTQYF. V usage is TRBV24-1 and J usage is TRBJ2-3; D perhaps matches TRBD2 (5 bases). The V end lost 4 bases, the J end lost 2 bases, and 9 bases lay between the germline ends. CDR3 length: 14 residues. Germline V gene data show CDR1 as KGHDR and CDR2 as SFDVKD.

This clonotype was seen only a few times. The rearrangement joins TRBV4-3 to TRBJ2-7; TRBD1 matches at 11 bases. With 1 base clipped from V and 2 bases from J, the junction kept 1 base outside the gene matches. Germline V gene lookup returns CDR1 LGHNA and CDR2 YSLEER. The CDR3 spans 15 residues. In DNA, the CDR3 is TGCGCCAGCAGCCAAGGGACAGGGGGCCCCTACGAGCAGTACTTC. It is translated as CASSQGTGGPYEQYF.

The chain combines TRBV27 with TRBJ2-2; the D is unclear. V was pared by 5 bases and J by 0 bases, with 10 bases between. The CDR3 has 15 residues. Germline CDR1 and CDR2: MNHEY and SMNVEV (reference sequence). CDR3 residues: CASSASLANTGELFF. The CDR3 bases are TGTGCCAGCAGTGCCAGCCTCGCGAACACCGGGGAGCTGTTTTTT.

This clonotype was seen many times. This chain uses TRBV20-1 with TRBJ1-1, with TRBD1 matching over 7 bases. The CDR3 has 14 residues. V dropped 1 base and J dropped 5; count of bases not matched to a gene: 7. Looked up from germline, CDR1 is DFQATT and CDR2 is SNEGSKA (reference sequence). CDR3 DNA sequence: TGCAGTGCTAGAGGACAGGGAGGGAGGACTGAAGCTTTCTTT. Its protein product is CSARGQGGRTEAFF.

This clonotype was observed a few times. CDR3 DNA sequence: TGCGCCAGCAGCCAAGAAAAGGTGGGAGGGGGAGGCTCCTATAATTCACCCCTCCACTTT. Translation gives CASSQEKVGGGGSYNSPLHF. V usage is TRBV4-1 and J usage is TRBJ1-6; D is perhaps TRBD1 (6 bases). Germline V gene lookup returns CDR1 MGHRA and CDR2 YSYEKL. The CDR3 loop spans 20 amino acids. V was trimmed by 0 bases and J by 0 bases, leaving 18 bases between them.